This T cell receptor (beta chain) was observed in a study of beta chain features in type 1 diabetes. Worth noting for this clone: The antigen remains unidentified.

The isolated RNA, all of it, was reverse transcribed, so expressed TCRB transcripts were what got sequenced. Assay: immunoSEQ multiplex PCR; the TCRdb copy retains only in-frame clones and omits some. The sample carries 200,000 to 300,000 clones, 25% to 30% recorded once. It was one heparinised blood draw, averaging about 116 mL, that each donor gave. General study points: Lower insertion and higher deletion counts appeared at VDJ junctions in type 1 diabetes patients.

Source material: central memory CD4+ T cells from blood. This receptor was taken from a man younger than 45 in good health.

The CDR3 DNA follows: TGTGCCAGTAGTAATACGGACAGGGGGGAGACCCAGTACTTC. Its protein is CASSNTDRGETQYF. This chain joins TRBV19 and TRBJ2-5; 10 nucleotides agree with TRBD1. Unmatched junction bases numbered 4, after V lost 4 bases and J lost 5 bases. Germline CDR1 and CDR2: LNHDA and SQIVND (reference sequence). The CDR3 sequence is 14 residues long.